The 32 T cell receptor beta chains below all came from one sample that was sequenced in a study of regulatory T cells in long-lasting Graves disease. Investigators prepared the TCR beta libraries by applying iRepertoire HTBI primers and Arm-PCR of CDR3 regions. TCRdb re-called the multiplex PCR reads through MiXCR, storing one row per CDR3 protein. Of about 660,000 distinct CDR3 sequences detected, about 30% appear once; the ten largest clones hold about two fifths. Specified time point: persistent/refractory GD, antithyroid drugs over 5 years with positive TRAb. TCR sequences were obtained from RNA taken from PBMCs. This material consisted of peripheral blood mononuclear cells (PBMCs), taken when the disease was refractory, from a patient treated with antithyroid drugs. The receptors come from a female donor with Graves disease.

The chain recombines TRBV10-3 with TRBJ2-3; the match to TRBD2 covers 10 bases. Per the germline V gene, CDR1 is ENHRY and CDR2 is SYGVKD. Unmatched junction bases numbered 10, after V lost 3 bases and J lost 4 bases. CDR3 size: 17 residues. The CDR3 bases are TGTGCCATCAGTGATCGGGCTAGCGGGAGTGGTCCAGATACGCAGTATTTT. This sequence encodes CAISDRASGSGPDTQYF.

The V gene is TRBV5-1, the J gene TRBJ2-7; D perhaps matches TRBD2 (5 bases). The length of the CDR3 is 14 residues. The germline gives CDR1 SGHRS, CDR2 YFSETQ. Trimming shortened V by 1 base and J by 3 bases, and 11 bases separated the two germline ends. CDR3 DNA sequence: TGCGCCAGCAGCTTGTTGTCGAGGGTCTACGAGCAGTACTTC. Translating it yields CASSLLSRVYEQYF.

The V gene is TRBV4-1, the J gene TRBJ1-5; no firm D call. Germline V gives CDR1 MGHRA, CDR2 YSYEKL. CDR3 length: 15 residues. V dropped 2 bases and J dropped 2 bases, with 10 bases sitting between them. In nucleotides, the CDR3 is TGCGCCAGCAGCCAACCCACCCGTGGCAATCAGCCCCAGCATTTT. Amino acid sequence: CASSQPTRGNQPQHF.

The sample holds many counts of this clonotype. The CDR3 sequence is CASSLEGRDYEQYF. CDR3 coding DNA: TGTGCCAGCAGCTTAGAGGGACGGGACTACGAGCAGTACTTC. The chain is built from TRBV7-3 and TRBJ2-7, with D perhaps being TRBD1 or TRBD2 (5 bases each). Trimming removed 2 bases from V and 3 bases from J, with 11 bases in between. This CDR3 comprises 14 residues. Germline CDR1 SGHTA, CDR2 FQGTGA.

This clonotype was recorded many times. The chain is built from TRBV5-5 and TRBJ1-2; no clear D gene. From germline, CDR1 is SGHKS and CDR2 YYEKEE (reference sequence). The CDR3 has 14 residues. V was trimmed by 0 bases and J by 8 bases, leaving 14 bases between them. The CDR3, as DNA: TGTGCCAGCAGCTTGGACACCCCTCGAGCAGGCTACACCTTC. It yields the protein CASSLDTPRAGYTF.

In its sample, this clonotype was seen a few times. The rearrangement uses TRBV19 and TRBJ1-2; maybe TRBD1 (6 bases). CDR1 LNHDA and CDR2 SQIVND come from the germline V gene (reference sequence). Trimming cost V 5 bases and J 6 bases, with 16 bases left between them. This CDR3 has 14 residues. The CDR3 spells CASSPPRAGDGYTF. In nucleotides, the CDR3 is TGTGCCAGTAGTCCCCCTAGGGCAGGGGATGGCTACACCTTC.

This clonotype has just a few counts. The chain joins TRBV20-1 to TRBJ1-5; D call uncertain. Trimming removed 5 bases at V and 3 bases at J, with 8 bases between. Looked up from germline, CDR1 is DFQATT and CDR2 is SNEGSKA (reference sequence). The length of the CDR3 is 12 residues. For the CDR3, the DNA is TGCAGTGCTCGACGGCACAATCAGCCCCAGCATTTT. Translated, it gives CSARRHNQPQHF.

This clonotype showed up just a few times. The chain links TRBV7-9 to TRBJ1-1, with D unclear. Germline values: CDR1 SEHNR, CDR2 FQNEAQ (reference sequence). V was shortened by 8 bases and J by 5 bases, with 12 bases between the two germline ends. This CDR3 contains 12 residues. Here the CDR3 reads CASYKGYTEAFF. CDR3 bases: TGTGCCAGCTATAAGGGATATACTGAAGCTTTCTTT.

The chain links TRBV6-1 to TRBJ1-6; D not resolved. Germline lookup yields CDR1 MNHNS and CDR2 SASEGT. V was clipped by 6 bases and J by 7 bases, with 22 bases between them. The CDR3 runs 17 residues. The DNA of the CDR3 is TGTGCCAGCAGCTTAGTAGTTCGTGGACCGAACAATTCACCCCTCCACTTT. Protein product: CASSLVVRGPNNSPLHF.

This clonotype was found a few times. The chain is built from TRBV11-1 and TRBJ2-2, with a possible D match to TRBD2 (5 bases). The V end was cut by 2 bases, the J end by 3 bases, with 10 bases between. CDR1 and CDR2 from the germline V gene are SGHAT and FQDESV (reference sequence). This CDR3 has 15 amino acids. The CDR3 sequence: CASSLSGSYTGELFF. Written as DNA, the CDR3 is TGTGCCAGCAGCTTAAGTGGGAGTTACACCGGGGAGCTGTTTTTT.

This clonotype was counted only a few times. The CDR3 coding sequence is TGTGCCAGCAGCGCCTCTCCCCCGACGCCCCAGCGGGGCTACACCTTC. This codes for CASSASPPTPQRGYTF. The chain employs TRBV9 and TRBJ1-2; D is uncertain. Trimming left V 3 bases short and J 8 bases short, with 23 bases between. This CDR3 has 16 residues. Germline loops: CDR1 SGDLS, CDR2 YYNGEE.

In this sample, this clonotype turned up a few times. This rearrangement joins TRBV6-1 to TRBJ2-7; 7 positions match TRBD1. The CDR3 contains 17 residues. The germline CDR1 and CDR2 sequences are MNHNS and SASEGT. V shed 5 bases, J shed 7 bases, and the junction held 20 bases outside the gene matches. CDR3 in amino acids: CASSQNTGTANGLEQYF. CDR3 in DNA: TGTGCCAGCAGTCAAAACACCGGGACAGCAAACGGATTGGAGCAGTACTTC.

This clonotype was recorded a few times. The CDR3 nucleotides are TGTGCCAGCAGCCCCAACAAGGGGGGCCGTTGGGGAACCACTGAAGCTTTCTTT. It codes for CASSPNKGGRWGTTEAFF. The chain uses TRBV27 and TRBJ1-1, with D possibly matching TRBD1 (6 bases). Germline V gene lookup returns CDR1 MNHEY and CDR2 SMNVEV (reference sequence). The V gene lost 6 bases and the J gene lost 4 bases, with 27 bases spanning the gap. The CDR3 loop spans 18 amino acids.

This clonotype showed up many times. The V gene is TRBV11-2, the J gene TRBJ2-7, with 9 positions matching TRBD2. This CDR3 has 17 amino acids. After removal of 1 base from V and 6 bases from J, the junction contained 13 bases not matched to a gene. From germline, CDR1 is SGHAT and CDR2 FQNNGV. CDR3 protein: CASSLGPSSGMLLEQYF. The CDR3, as DNA: TGTGCCAGCAGCTTAGGCCCCTCTAGCGGGATGTTGCTCGAGCAGTACTTC.

A word on this clonotype: Its ends do not fully match the called genes, so a read error is possible. The CDR3 reads CASSLEVAGATNGEPFF. CDR3 DNA sequence: TGTGCCAGCAGTTTAGAGGTAGCGGGAGCCACGAACGGGGAGCCGTTTTTT. J is TRBJ2-2 and V is TRBV12-3 or TRBV12-4; 9 nucleotides line up with TRBD2. The CDR3 consists of 17 residues.

This sequence joins TRBV6-1 and TRBJ1-2; possible D gene TRBD1, 6 bases. Germline V lookup: CDR1 MNHNS, CDR2 SASEGT. This CDR3 contains 13 residues. V gave up 10 bases and J gave up 2 bases, with 14 bases separating them. In nucleotides, the CDR3 is TGTGCCATCAGGACAACAGGGAACTATGGCTACACCTTC. This encodes CAIRTTGNYGYTF.

The chain joins TRBV3-1 to TRBJ2-5, with D unclear. CDR3 length equals 12 residues. V was shortened by 4 bases and J by 5 bases, with 8 bases between the two germline ends. Germline V gene lookup returns CDR1 LGHDT and CDR2 YNNKEL (reference sequence). This CDR3 reads CASSRPSETQYF. The CDR3 coding sequence is TGTGCCAGCAGCCGACCGTCTGAGACCCAGTACTTC.

The rearrangement uses TRBV27 and TRBJ2-7; 11 bases map to TRBD2. The V segment lost 5 bases and the J segment 0 bases; nucleotides outside the gene matches: 9. The germline V gene encodes CDR1 MNHEY and CDR2 SMNVEV (reference sequence). This CDR3 is built from 17 residues. The CDR3 is CASSPLLAGEFSYEQYF. Written as DNA, the CDR3 is TGTGCCAGCAGTCCCCTACTAGCGGGAGAATTCTCCTACGAGCAGTACTTC.

This clonotype was counted a few times. The CDR3 sequence: CASSWGQGDNTEAFF. Here the CDR3 DNA reads TGTGCCAGCAGCTGGGGACAGGGGGATAACACTGAAGCTTTCTTT. V and J are TRBV7-9 and TRBJ1-1; TRBD1 matches 11 bases. Germline assignment: CDR1 SEHNR and CDR2 FQNEAQ (reference sequence). Germline trimming cut 4 bases from V and 2 bases from J; bases unmatched to any gene: 3. This CDR3 is built from 15 residues.

The chain is built from TRBV5-1 and TRBJ2-1, with D possibly being TRBD1 or TRBD2 (5 bases each). Germline assignment: CDR1 SGHRS and CDR2 YFSETQ. Trimming removed 1 base at V and 9 bases at J, with 17 bases between. The CDR3 length is 15 residues. The CDR3 DNA follows: TGCGCCAGCAGCTTGACCTCCGGGACGGAGGTTGAGCAGTTCTTC. Translated: CASSLTSGTEVEQFF.

The V and J genes are TRBV12-3 or TRBV12-4 and TRBJ2-4; 9 positions match TRBD1. The CDR3 extends over 14 amino acids. The V and J ends lost 5 bases and 6 bases, in that order; junction bases with no gene match: 5. The CDR3 spells CASSAGTGRNIQYF. CDR3 in DNA: TGTGCCAGCAGTGCCGGGACAGGGAGAAACATTCAGTACTTC.

The V call is TRBV20-1, the J call TRBJ1-2; D unclear. The germline CDR1 and CDR2 sequences are DFQATT and SNEGSKA (reference sequence). V dropped 5 bases and J dropped 6 bases, with 7 bases sitting between them. The CDR3 is 10 amino acids. CDR3 in DNA: TGCAGTGCTCCCGAAGATGGCTACACCTTC. This codes for CSAPEDGYTF.

The genes are TRBV7-2 and TRBJ2-5; TRBD2 aligns across 12 bases. Trimming removed 3 bases from V and 9 bases from J; junction bases left unmatched: 5. CDR3 length: 14 amino acids. Germline V gene data show CDR1 as SGHTA and CDR2 as FQGNSA. CDR3 region: CASSFSLAGGPQYF. In DNA, the CDR3 is TGTGCCAGCAGCTTTTCCCTAGCGGGAGGGCCCCAGTACTTC.

This clonotype was found a few times. The gene calls are TRBV6-1 and TRBJ2-6; the D is unclear. Trimming took 3 bases from V and 0 from J, leaving 9 bases between them. This CDR3 is 16 amino acids long. Germline V gives CDR1 MNHNS, CDR2 SASEGT. CDR3 loop: CASSDSTISGANVLTF. In DNA, the CDR3 is TGTGCCAGCAGTGATTCGACCATCTCTGGGGCCAACGTCCTGACTTTC.

The chain has TRBV27 and TRBJ1-5, with 9 bases matching TRBD1. The CDR3 spans 16 residues. The trim removed 2 bases at V and 3 bases at J, leaving 5 bases unmatched. CDR1 and CDR2 from the germline V gene are MNHEY and SMNVEV (reference sequence). The CDR3 coding sequence is TGTGCCAGCAGTTTACTCGGGACAGGGTTCAATCAGCCCCAGCATTTT. Residues: CASSLLGTGFNQPQHF.

This chain joins TRBV6-2 or TRBV6-3 and TRBJ1-3; D perhaps matches TRBD1 (6 bases). The V and J ends lost 0 bases and 8 bases respectively, with 8 bases between them. In germline, CDR1 is MNHEY, CDR2 SVGEGT. The CDR3 extends over 13 amino acids. The CDR3 here is CASSYSGGYTIYF. Here the CDR3 DNA reads TGTGCCAGCAGTTACTCGGGGGGCTACACCATATATTTT.

This clonotype was seen at least ten times. One end of the junction fails to match germline, which may point to a read error. CDR3 DNA: TGTGCCAACAGTTTTGGGGGCACCGGGGAGCTGTTTTTT. This translates into CANSFGGTGELFF. The chain is built from TRBV12-3 or TRBV12-4 and TRBJ2-2; either TRBD1 or TRBD2 may fit D (5 bases each). There are 13 residues in the CDR3.

This clonotype has a handful of counts. V usage is TRBV27 and J usage is TRBJ1-6; no reliable D call. CDR1 is MNHEY, CDR2 SMNVEV, per germline (reference sequence). V was pared by 7 bases and J by 6 bases, with 13 bases between. This CDR3 is 14 amino acids long. CDR3: CASTPGLGNSPLHF. CDR3 sequence (DNA): TGTGCCAGCACTCCGGGTCTTGGTAATTCACCCCTCCACTTT.

V is TRBV28 and J is TRBJ1-6; TRBD1 might be the D (5 bases). CDR3 size: 15 residues. Per the germline V gene, CDR1 is MDHEN and CDR2 is SYDVKM. The germline V and J ends were trimmed by 3 bases and 7 bases, with 13 bases remaining between them. The CDR3 is CASSFDLGVNSPLHF. CDR3 DNA sequence: TGTGCCAGCAGTTTTGATTTAGGGGTAAATTCACCCCTCCACTTT.

The genes are TRBV5-1 and TRBJ2-7; 13 bases align to TRBD2. Germline assignment: CDR1 SGHRS and CDR2 YFSETQ. J lost 6 bases, V lost 0 bases, and 12 bases had no gene match. The CDR3 length is 18 residues. CDR3 sequence reads: CASSLAPTSGRALGEQYF. CDR3 bases: TGCGCCAGCAGCTTGGCCCCCACTAGCGGGAGGGCCCTCGGCGAGCAGTACTTC.

This clonotype was detected only a few times. The chain recombines TRBV9 with TRBJ1-2; 7 bases match TRBD1. The CDR3 covers 15 residues. J gave up 3 bases and V 0 bases, and 5 bases lay outside the gene matches. Germline CDR1 is SGDLS and CDR2 is YYNGEE. For the CDR3, the DNA is TGTGCCAGCAGCGTAGAGGGGGCCGGAGACTATGGCTACACCTTC. The encoded protein is CASSVEGAGDYGYTF.

The genes are TRBV19 and TRBJ1-5; D may be TRBD1 (6 bases). The CDR3 covers 12 residues. Trimming stripped 6 bases from V and 9 bases from J, with 12 bases between. CDR1 is LNHDA and CDR2 is SQIVND in the germline V gene (reference sequence). The CDR3 region is CASSRDKGPQHF. CDR3 DNA: TGTGCCAGTAGCCGGGACAAGGGGCCCCAGCATTTT.